The present TCR beta chain was sequenced within a study of T cells in Graves' hyperthyroidism and ophthalmopathy (dated by TCRdb to between 2019 and 2020). Looking at the study overall: Peripheral blood was sampled at the time of initial diagnosis, prior to any treatment. Whether ophthalmopathy could be predicted prospectively was tested in an independent validation cohort made up of under 20 hyperthyroidism patients plus 17 patients who later progressed to ophthalmopathy. After blood sampling, hyperthyroidism patients were treated with methimazole at a starting dose of 30 mg daily, and ophthalmopathy patients were treated with high-dose intravenous methylprednisolone. To identify distinguishing TCR V-J signatures, a discovery cohort of some 100 patients was used, comprising roughly 45 with Graves' ophthalmopathy and around 60 with stable Graves' hyperthyroidism. In addition, the study compared T-cell repertoires in thyroid tissue and in blood from several Graves' hyperthyroidism patients. The paper describes TCR Vbeta CDR3 sequencing of more than 120 peripheral blood samples, made up of 43 ophthalmopathy patients, roughly 75 hyperthyroidism patients and around 17 progressor patients. The approximately 95 discovery patients were divided at random into training and test sets in a 7:3 ratio. Study-level results and caveats: No statistical method was used to set the sample size in advance, and investigators knew the group allocation. Most expanded thyroid clonotypes (frequency above 0.001) were also found in blood, which suggests that blood repertoires may mirror thyroid immune responses. A 13 V-J signature model separated ophthalmopathy from stable hyperthyroidism, with just over 85% sensitivity and 81.08% specificity in cross-validation and 80%/75% in testing. During validation, the model predicted progression to ophthalmopathy a median of approximately 7 months ahead of onset, with around 65% sensitivity and around 73% specificity.

CDR1 and CDR2, per the germline V gene, are SNHLY and FYNNEI. From the cysteine through the phenylalanine, the CDR3 covers 18 amino acids. The only DNA kept is the CDR3, 54 bases in frame from the first base. Here V drops 5 bases and J drops 0 bases, and the junction holds 10 bases not matched to any gene. Stable Graves' hyperthyroidism was defined as no progression to ophthalmopathy during 18 months of follow-up. The hyperthyroidism patients were between 18 and 65 years old and newly diagnosed, with a disease duration of less than 2 months. Patients with uncontrolled infections, other autoimmune diseases, pregnancy or lactation were excluded. Diagnoses relied on clinical symptoms, serum thyroxine and TRAb, thyroid ultrasound and orbital computed tomography. PBMCs were separated from 10 ml of fresh peripheral blood using Ficoll-Paque density gradient centrifugation. Total RNA was extracted with Trizol reagent, and quality was checked on an Agilent 2100 Bioanalyzer.

This clonotype was found many times. Which antigen it targets is not known. Per-nucleotide qualities are absent, and no much larger clonotype sits a single base away. The TCR beta CDR3 regions were amplified from RNA transcripts. The first round of RT-PCR for the TCR CDR3 was performed with the HTBI primer set and the Qiagen OneStep RT-PCR kit. Libraries were constructed in a second round of multiplex PCR, after which size selection and purification were performed. Paired-end sequencing of the libraries was performed with 100 bp reads on an Illumina HiSeq2000. The study's own analysis went as follows. SOAPnuke was used to process the raw data, removing reads that contained adapters or uncalled bases, had a mean Phred below 15, or lacked an exact match to the constant primer or identifier. High-quality paired reads were merged using COPE v1.2.5, and each unique nucleotide sequence was defined as a clonotype. Clonotypes were aligned to IMGT TRBV, TRBD and TRBJ reference segments using MiTCR v1.1. Analysis was restricted to V-J combinations with a frequency above 0.0001, which covered about 99% of repertoires. A TCS score was defined as the ratio between F50 (clonal expansion) and ExV (chaos), using BLOSUM62-based TCRdist between CDR3 peptides within each V-J. Welch's t-statistics and random forest reduced 450 to 600 V-J features to 13, which were used in a naive Bayes classifier (R e1071). TCRdb redid the processing of the public reads, applying fastp at Q25 and MiXCR, and retained in-frame beta chains. CDR3 protein duplicates are merged, each entry listing the most common genes and DNA. The V and J calls were not made by the authors but by TCRdb's processing. For this sample the table gives 300,000 to 450,000 distinct CDR3 sequences, of which around 25% were detected only once. The ten largest clones add up to roughly 80% of the sample.

The chain is made from TRBV2 and TRBJ2-1, with 10 middle bases fitting TRBD2. The sequencing sample was made of blood. The receptor was isolated from a man aged 45-60 years with Graves' hyperthyroidism. The CDR3 corresponds to CASSHTPGLASSYNEQFF. The DNA sequence is TGTGCCAGCAGTCATACACCGGGACTAGCGAGCTCCTACAATGAGCAGTTCTTC.